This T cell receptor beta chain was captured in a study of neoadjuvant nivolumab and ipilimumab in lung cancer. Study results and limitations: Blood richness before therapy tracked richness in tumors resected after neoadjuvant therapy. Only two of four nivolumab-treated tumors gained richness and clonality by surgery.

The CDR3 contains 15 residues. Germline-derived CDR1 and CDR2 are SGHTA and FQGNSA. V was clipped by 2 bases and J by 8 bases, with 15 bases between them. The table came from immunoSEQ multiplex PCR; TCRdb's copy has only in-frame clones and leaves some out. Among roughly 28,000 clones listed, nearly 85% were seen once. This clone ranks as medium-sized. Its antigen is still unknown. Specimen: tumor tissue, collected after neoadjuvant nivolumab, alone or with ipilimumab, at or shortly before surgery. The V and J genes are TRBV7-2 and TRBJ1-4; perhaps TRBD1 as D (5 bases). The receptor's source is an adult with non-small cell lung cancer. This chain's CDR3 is CASSLRRGWGEKLFF. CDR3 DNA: TGTGCCAGCAGCTTAAGGAGGGGCTGGGGGGAAAAACTGTTTTTT. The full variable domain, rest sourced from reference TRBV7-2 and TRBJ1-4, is GAGVSQSPSNKVTEKGKDVELRCDPISGHTALYWYRQSLGQGLEFLIYFQGNSAPDKSGLPSDRFSAERTGGSVSTLTIQRTQQEDSAVYLCASSLRRGWGEKLFFGSGTQLSVL.